One and the same sample provided the 31 T cell receptor beta chains below, sequenced in a study of cytomegalovirus exposure and HLA in healthy donors (dated by TCRdb to about 2017). Libraries were prepared through the immunoSEQ multiplex PCR assay. For the multiplex PCR, a mixture combining 60 forward primers for TCR Vbeta segments and 13 reverse primers for TCR Jbeta segments was used. What TCRdb holds here is the immuneACCESS table cut down to in-frame rearrangements. Part of the clones is not present; checked against another copy, under half of the missing clones reflect an unresolved V gene, and the others are unexplained. Within this sample are approximately 170,000 clones, with around 81% of them counted one time only. The ten largest clones add up to roughly 1.6% of the sample. The sequencing sample was made of PBMCs. These receptors all come from a man in his forties in good health and CMV-seronegative.

V usage is TRBV27 and J usage is TRBJ2-5, with a tentative D call TRBD1 (5 bases). The CDR3 totals 14 residues. V dropped 6 bases and J dropped 3 bases, with 14 bases sitting between them. Germline V CDR1 and CDR2: MNHEY, SMNVEV (reference sequence). CDR3 bases: TGTGCCAGCAGACAGGACGAAAAAAAAGAGACCCAGTACTTC. Protein: CASRQDEKKETQYF.

CDR3: CASSPSGGTAQYF. In DNA form, the CDR3 reads TGTGCCAGCAGCCCTAGTGGGGGGACTGCGCAGTATTTT. The rearrangement uses TRBV7-3 and TRBJ2-3; D might be TRBD2 (6 bases). The CDR3 totals 13 residues. The germline V and J ends were trimmed by 5 bases and 10 bases, with 16 bases remaining between them. The germline CDR1 and CDR2 sequences are SGHTA and FQGTGA.

V usage is TRBV5-1 and J usage is TRBJ2-7; 7 bases match TRBD1. The CDR3 has 16 amino acids. Looked up from germline, CDR1 is SGHRS and CDR2 is YFSETQ. The V and J ends lost 4 bases and 3 bases, in that order; junction bases with no gene match: 13. CDR3 region: CASSIAAQAGGYEQYF. CDR3 coding DNA: TGCGCCAGCAGCATCGCCGCTCAGGCAGGGGGCTACGAGCAGTACTTC.

The chain couples TRBV5-1 to TRBJ2-1; a weak D match, TRBD1 (6 bases). CDR1 is SGHRS, CDR2 YFSETQ, per germline. The germline V and J ends were trimmed by 4 bases and 6 bases, with 11 bases remaining between them. This CDR3 is built from 13 residues. CDR3 in amino acids: CASSPRGGNEQFF. CDR3 coding DNA: TGCGCCAGCAGCCCGAGAGGGGGCAATGAGCAGTTCTTC.

V is TRBV18 and J is TRBJ2-7; the match to TRBD1 covers 10 bases. In germline, CDR1 is KGHSH, CDR2 LQKENI. The CDR3 spans 14 residues. J lost 5 bases, V lost 3 bases, and 4 bases had no gene match. The CDR3 DNA reads as TGTGCCAGCTCACCGACCGGGACAGGGGACGAGCAGTACTTC. Amino acid sequence: CASSPTGTGDEQYF.

The chain couples TRBV30 to TRBJ1-4; no reliable D call. The CDR3 is 10 amino acids. The germline CDR1 and CDR2 sequences are GTSNPN and SVGIG (reference sequence). Trimming cost V 2 bases and J 16 bases, with 11 bases left between them. Written as DNA, the CDR3 is TGTGCCTGGAGTACCTCTAACGAGTTTTTT. Amino acid sequence: CAWSTSNEFF. Full variable domain (rest looked up from reference TRBV30 and TRBJ1-4): SQTIHQWPATLVQPVGSPLSLECTVEGTSNPNLYWYRQAAGRGLQLLFYSVGIGQISSEVPQNLSASRPQDRQFILSSKKLLLSDSGFYLCAWSTSNEFFGSGTQLSVL.

The chain couples TRBV19 to TRBJ2-1; 16 positions match TRBD2. V dropped 5 bases and J dropped 3; count of bases not matched to a gene: 13. The length of the CDR3 is 20 residues. The germline CDR1 and CDR2 sequences are LNHDA and SQIVND (reference sequence). The CDR3 protein is CASSGDREGTSGRDYNEQFF. The CDR3 DNA reads TGTGCCAGTAGTGGGGACAGGGAGGGGACTAGCGGGAGGGACTACAATGAGCAGTTCTTC.

Details on this clone: This CDR3 is also generated by other DNA sequences in the sample. The gene calls are TRBV2 and TRBJ1-5, with a weak D call TRBD1 (5 bases). This CDR3 contains 14 residues. V shed 5 bases and J shed 7 bases, with 15 bases lying between them. Germline values: CDR1 SNHLY, CDR2 FYNNEI. The CDR3 loop is CASSPAGGWQPQHF. The DNA of the CDR3 is TGTGCCAGCAGTCCTGCGGGGGGATGGCAGCCCCAGCATTTT.

This chain links TRBV7-2 with TRBJ1-2; 9 bases map to TRBD1. The CDR3 length is 17 residues. J was trimmed by 4 bases and V by 5 bases; bases with no gene match: 14. CDR1 and CDR2 (germline): SGHTA, FQGNSA. DNA of the CDR3: TGTGCCAGCAGCCCTCGCCGGGACAGGGCATTTGGCTATGGCTACACCTTC. Translated: CASSPRRDRAFGYGYTF.

The rearrangement links TRBV28 to TRBJ1-1, with 7 bases aligning to TRBD1. Germline-derived CDR1 and CDR2 are MDHEN and SYDVKM. V lost 4 bases, J lost 0 bases, and 2 bases stayed unmatched. This CDR3 contains 14 residues. The CDR3: CASSWDRLNTEAFF. CDR3 nucleotide sequence: TGTGCCAGCAGTTGGGACAGACTGAACACTGAAGCTTTCTTT.

V gene TRBV19 combines with J gene TRBJ2-3, with D maybe TRBD2 (6 bases). V was cut by 7 bases and J by 5 bases, with 13 bases left in between. The CDR3 consists of 13 residues. The germline V gene has CDR1 LNHDA and CDR2 SQIVND (reference sequence). CDR3 region: CASTKGRGDTQYF. CDR3 DNA: TGTGCCAGTACGAAGGGGCGGGGAGATACGCAGTATTTT. Full variable domain (remainder filled in from reference TRBV19 and TRBJ2-3): DGGITQSPKYLFRKEGQNVTLSCEQNLNHDAMYWYRQDPGQGLRLIYYSQIVNDFQKGDIAEGYSVSREKKESFPLTVTSAQKNPTAFYLCASTKGRGDTQYFGPGTRLTVL.

This clone was seen a few times. The chain combines TRBV19 with TRBJ1-3, with D tentatively TRBD1 (5 bases). CDR1 and CDR2 from the germline V gene are LNHDA and SQIVND (reference sequence). V was shortened by 3 bases and J by 4 bases, with 10 bases between the two germline ends. The CDR3 length is 14 residues. The CDR3 DNA reads as TGTGCCAGTAGTATTGACAGTTTGGGAAACACCATATATTTT. Translation: CASSIDSLGNTIYF.

This sequence joins TRBV30 and TRBJ2-3, with 8 positions matching TRBD2. V shed 4 bases and J 5 bases; nucleotides not matched to a gene: 5. This CDR3 contains 13 residues. Germline CDR1 GTSNPN, CDR2 SVGIG (reference sequence). CDR3 protein: CAWIAGRGDTQYF. The CDR3 nucleotides are TGTGCCTGGATTGCCGGGAGGGGAGATACGCAGTATTTT.

The chain employs TRBV13 and TRBJ2-3; a possible D gene is TRBD2 (6 bases). The CDR3 extends over 12 amino acids. Trimming pared 4 bases from V and 12 bases from J, leaving 14 bases between. Germline loops: CDR1 PRHDT, CDR2 FYEKMQ (reference sequence). CDR3 residues: CASSSGRETQYF. For the CDR3, the DNA is TGTGCCAGCAGCTCCGGACGGGAGACACAGTATTTT.

This clone has a handful of counts. This chain connects TRBV10-2 to TRBJ2-2; possibly TRBD2 for D (6 bases). Per the germline V gene, CDR1 is WSHSY and CDR2 is SAAADI. The CDR3 has 12 residues. Between the trimmed V and J ends, which lost 3 bases and 7 bases, there was a span of 6 bases. CDR3 DNA sequence: TGCGCCAGCAGTGACGGGGGCGGGGAGCTGTTTTTT. Its translation: CASSDGGGELFF.

The chain has TRBV6-5 and TRBJ1-1; D might be TRBD1 (6 bases). Between the trimmed V and J ends, which lost 8 bases and 6 bases, there was a span of 19 bases. This CDR3 spans 14 amino acids. Germline values: CDR1 MNHEY, CDR2 SVGAGI. The CDR3 protein is CASETGSGVAEAFF. DNA of the CDR3: TGTGCCAGCGAGACAGGTAGCGGGGTGGCTGAAGCTTTCTTT.

This clone has a single count. V gene TRBV19 combines with J gene TRBJ1-1; D not certain. CDR3 length: 15 residues. From germline, CDR1 is LNHDA and CDR2 SQIVND (reference sequence). Trimming stripped 8 bases from V and 3 bases from J, with 19 bases between. The CDR3 bases are TGTGCCAGTTCCACTCATCTCGGACTCGACACTGAAGCTTTCTTT. Its protein product is CASSTHLGLDTEAFF.

The rearrangement links TRBV2 to TRBJ2-1, with 12 bases matching TRBD2. Germline V gene sequence: CDR1 SNHLY, CDR2 FYNNEI. The CDR3 loop spans 14 amino acids. V shed 2 bases, J shed 9 bases, and the junction held 2 bases outside the gene matches. The CDR3 nucleotides are TGTGCCAGCAGTGAACTAGCGGGAGGGAGTGAGCAGTTCTTC. This gives the protein CASSELAGGSEQFF.

The chain joins TRBV6-1 to TRBJ2-7; D possibly corresponds to TRBD2 (6 bases). CDR3 length: 15 residues. Trimming pared 2 bases from V and 4 bases from J, leaving 15 bases between. In germline, CDR1 is MNHNS, CDR2 SASEGT. In nucleotides, the CDR3 is TGTGCCAGCAGTGAACGGCTAGCGTGGGGGTACGAGCAGTACTTC. Residues: CASSERLAWGYEQYF.

This clone has only a few counts. The chain links TRBV9 to TRBJ1-2; D may be TRBD1 (6 bases). V shed 4 bases and J shed 4 bases, with 14 bases lying between them. Germline V gene sequence: CDR1 SGDLS, CDR2 YYNGEE. The CDR3 extends over 14 amino acids. The CDR3 is CASSPGTSPYGYTF. In DNA, the CDR3 is TGTGCCAGCAGCCCGGGGACATCTCCCTATGGCTACACCTTC.

Comment on this clone: The junction differs from germline at one of its ends, possibly a read error. The chain joins TRBV7-9 to TRBJ1-1; D perhaps matches TRBD1 (6 bases). Germline-derived CDR1 and CDR2 are SEHNR and FQNEAQ (reference sequence). The length of the CDR3 is 15 residues. CDR3 in DNA: TGTTCCAGCAGCTCGTACAGGGCCCTGAACACTGAAGCTTTCTTT. Amino acids: CSSSSYRALNTEAFF.

The chain carries TRBV11-1 and TRBJ2-4, with 9 positions matching TRBD1. Germline values: CDR1 SGHAT, CDR2 FQDESV (reference sequence). V was clipped by 4 bases and J by 12 bases; unmatched bases: 13. CDR3 length equals 15 residues. CDR3 DNA sequence: TGTGCCAGCAGCTCCGGGACAGGGCTATGGGACAGTCAGTACTTC. Translation: CASSSGTGLWDSQYF.

The gene calls are TRBV7-6 and TRBJ1-2, with D possibly matching TRBD1 (5 bases). Germline V gene sequence: CDR1 SGHVS, CDR2 FNYEAQ. V lost 1 base and J lost 2, with 14 bases in between. The CDR3 has 16 amino acids. The DNA of the CDR3 is TGTGCCAGCAGCTTAGGGACACCCGGAAAAAACTATGGCTACACCTTC. This translates into CASSLGTPGKNYGYTF.

The chain links TRBV30 to TRBJ2-7; D may be TRBD2 (5 bases). The CDR3 extends over 14 amino acids. Between the trimmed V and J ends, which lost 2 bases and 10 bases, there was a span of 21 bases. Germline values: CDR1 GTSNPN, CDR2 SVGIG (reference sequence). CDR3 sequence reads: CAWSPAWASRLQYF. In DNA form, the CDR3 reads TGTGCCTGGAGTCCCGCCTGGGCTAGCAGACTCCAGTACTTC.

The genes are TRBV9 and TRBJ2-2; D remains ambiguous. This CDR3 has 15 residues. V shed 4 bases and J shed 3 bases, with 13 bases lying between them. Looked up from germline, CDR1 is SGDLS and CDR2 is YYNGEE. As DNA, the CDR3 is TGTGCCAGCAGCCGTAGTCGGAGAGACACCGGGGAGCTGTTTTTT. It is translated as CASSRSRRDTGELFF.

Concerning this clone itself: At the DNA level, this CDR3 is encoded by other sequences in the same sample as well. This chain links TRBV6-1 with TRBJ2-7, with 10 bases identical to TRBD1. Per germline, CDR1 MNHNS and CDR2 SASEGT. The CDR3 is 13 amino acids. V lost 10 bases and J lost 6; bases outside the gene matches: 9. The chain's CDR3 is CATQVGDRGEQYV. The CDR3, as DNA: TGTGCCACCCAGGTGGGGGACAGGGGCGAGCAGTACGTC.

This chain joins TRBV5-5 and TRBJ1-4; TRBD1 matches 9 bases. V shed 4 bases, J shed 7 bases, and the junction held 8 bases outside the gene matches. There are 15 residues in the CDR3. CDR1 is SGHKS, CDR2 YYEKEE, per germline (reference sequence). Written as DNA, the CDR3 is TGTGCCAGCAGCGAACAGGGGGCGGGGGGTGAAAAACTGTTTTTT. Amino acid sequence: CASSEQGAGGEKLFF.

This chain connects TRBV7-9 to TRBJ1-3; D possibly corresponds to TRBD1 (5 bases). CDR1 and CDR2 from the germline V gene are SEHNR and FQNEAQ (reference sequence). V gave up 8 bases and J gave up 0 bases, with 17 bases separating them. The CDR3 loop spans 16 amino acids. Here the CDR3 reads CASDRRGSHSGNTIYF. CDR3 sequence (DNA): TGTGCCAGCGACCGACGGGGGTCCCACTCTGGAAACACCATATATTTT.

The chain is built from TRBV4-1 and TRBJ1-4; a weak D match, TRBD1 (6 bases). The V end lost 3 bases, the J end lost 0 bases, and 14 bases lay between the germline ends. The V gene's germline CDR1 is MGHRA and CDR2 YSYEKL. CDR3 length equals 17 residues. CDR3: CASSQSPPGATNEKLFF. The CDR3 region has the DNA TGCGCCAGCAGCCAGTCCCCTCCAGGGGCAACTAATGAAAAACTGTTTTTT.

V and J are TRBV18 and TRBJ1-2, with 8 bases aligning to TRBD1. The CDR3 covers 14 residues. Germline V gene lookup returns CDR1 KGHSH and CDR2 LQKENI. V dropped 3 bases and J dropped 3; count of bases not matched to a gene: 3. The CDR3 region is CASSPGQADYGYTF. The CDR3 DNA reads as TGTGCCAGCTCACCGGGACAGGCCGACTATGGCTACACCTTC. Combining the CDR3 with reference TRBV18 and TRBJ1-2 gives the whole variable domain NAGVMQNPRHLVRRRGQEARLRCSPMKGHSHVYWYRQLPEEGLKFMVYLQKENIIDESGMPKERFSAEFPKEGPSILRIQQVVRGDSAAYFCASSPGQADYGYTFGSGTRLTVV.

This chain uses TRBV27 with TRBJ2-1; TRBD2 aligns across 16 bases. Unmatched junction bases numbered 12, after V lost 6 bases and J lost 1 base. The CDR3 loop spans 20 amino acids. Looked up from germline, CDR1 is MNHEY and CDR2 is SMNVEV (reference sequence). CDR3 DNA sequence: TGTGCCAGCAGCCCCTCGGGACTAGCGGGAGGGCGGGGATCCTACAATGAGCAGTTCTTC. Amino acid sequence: CASSPSGLAGGRGSYNEQFF.